This TCR beta chain was found in a study of T cell repertoires in cytomegalovirus infection. In regard to this clonotype: The target antigen is unknown.

TCRdb analysed the reads with MiXCR anew, one entry per CDR3 protein. The sample lists around 450,000 distinct CDR3 sequences; 30% to 40% were seen once. The CDR3 loop spans 12 amino acids. Germline CDR1 MNHNS, CDR2 SASEGT. V dropped 3 bases and J dropped 8 bases, with 5 bases sitting between them. Study results and caveats: Accumulated public TCR beta family frequency recognized individuals carrying CMV together with the relevant HLA.

This chain links TRBV6-1 with TRBJ1-6; D not certain. The sequencing input was PBMCs. The receptor's source is a human donor in good health (CMV status not recorded). Some clones in this sample may be carry-over from other donors' samples. DNA for the CDR3: TGTGCCAGCAGTGAGGGGTATTCACCCCTCCACTTT. This encodes CASSEGYSPLHF.